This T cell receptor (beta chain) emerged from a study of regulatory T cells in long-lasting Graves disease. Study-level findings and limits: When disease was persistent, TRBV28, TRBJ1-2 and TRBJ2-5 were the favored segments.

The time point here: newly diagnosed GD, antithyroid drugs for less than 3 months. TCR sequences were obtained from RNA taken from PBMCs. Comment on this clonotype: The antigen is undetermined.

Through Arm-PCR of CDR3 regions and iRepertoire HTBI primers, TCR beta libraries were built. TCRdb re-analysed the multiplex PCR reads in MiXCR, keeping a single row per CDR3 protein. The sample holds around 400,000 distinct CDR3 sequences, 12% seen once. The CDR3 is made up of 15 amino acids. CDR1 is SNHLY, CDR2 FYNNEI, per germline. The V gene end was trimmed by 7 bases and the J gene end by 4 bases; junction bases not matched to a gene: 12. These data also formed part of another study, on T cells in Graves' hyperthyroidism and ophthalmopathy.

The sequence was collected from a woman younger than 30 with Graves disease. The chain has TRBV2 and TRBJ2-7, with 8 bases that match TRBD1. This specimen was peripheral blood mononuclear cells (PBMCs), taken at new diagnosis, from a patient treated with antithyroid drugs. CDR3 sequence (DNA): TGTGCCAGCAATGGGGACAGGATTCCCTCTTACGAGCAGTACGTC. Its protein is CASNGDRIPSYEQYV.